The 30 T cell receptor beta chains below come from one sample, sequenced in a study of blood T cells in healthy people across ages. Sample-barcoded 5' priming and a J-beta primer mix drove a second PCR of about 7 to 11 cycles. TCRdb re-called the 5' RACE reads with MiXCR, one entry per CDR3 protein. The repertoire holds some 730,000 distinct CDR3 sequences, with 22% as singletons. What was sequenced was blood. These receptors all come from an older man in good health.

The chain employs TRBV29-1 and TRBJ2-1; perhaps TRBD2 as D (6 bases). Germline CDR1 is SQVTM and CDR2 is ANQGSEA. This CDR3 spans 14 amino acids. With 4 bases removed from V and 9 bases from J, the gap between germline ends came to 19 bases. The CDR3 DNA is TGCAGCGTTGGCGCGGCATCCGGAGGGAGTGAGCAGTTCTTC. Amino acid sequence: CSVGAASGGSEQFF.

The sample holds a few counts of this clonotype. This chain connects TRBV5-1 to TRBJ2-5; TRBD2 agrees at 14 bases. Trimming at V came to 4 bases and at J to 3 bases, leaving 5 bases not matched to a gene. CDR3 length: 16 residues. CDR1 and CDR2 from the germline V gene are SGHRS and YFSETQ. CDR3 sequence reads: CASSPSGLAGEETQYF. The CDR3 DNA is TGCGCCAGCAGCCCTTCGGGACTAGCGGGAGAAGAGACCCAGTACTTC.

This clonotype was counted a few times. V usage is TRBV7-8 and J usage is TRBJ1-5, with TRBD1 as a possible D gene (5 bases). The germline CDR1 and CDR2 sequences are SGHVS and FQNEAQ. The ends were cut back, 4 bases at V and 6 bases at J, with 19 bases in the middle. This CDR3 has 16 residues. CDR3 protein: CASSSEGPVTRQPQHF. The CDR3 region has the DNA TGTGCCAGCAGCTCCGAGGGGCCGGTTACACGTCAGCCCCAGCATTTT.

This clonotype was recorded a few times. The chain links TRBV24-1 to TRBJ2-3; TRBD2 matches at 15 bases. The ends lost 5 bases at V and 4 bases at J; junction bases unmatched: 6. The CDR3 runs 17 residues. Germline V gene sequence: CDR1 KGHDR, CDR2 SFDVKD. This CDR3 is CATSVGGLAGGPDTQYF. In nucleotides, the CDR3 is TGTGCCACCAGTGTTGGGGGACTAGCGGGGGGCCCAGATACGCAGTATTTT.

This clonotype has only a few counts. V usage is TRBV12-3 or TRBV12-4 and J usage is TRBJ1-2, with 9 positions matching TRBD1. This CDR3 region has 15 residues. Trimming at V came to 6 bases and at J to 4 bases, leaving 9 bases not matched to a gene. DNA of the CDR3: TGTGCCAGCAGCGACGGGACAGGGAGCGGCTATGGCTACACCTTC. This encodes CASSDGTGSGYGYTF.

The V gene is TRBV18, the J gene TRBJ2-3; TRBD1 might be the D (6 bases). V dropped 2 bases and J dropped 2 bases, with 11 bases sitting between them. This CDR3 spans 15 amino acids. Germline V gene sequence: CDR1 KGHSH, CDR2 LQKENI. As DNA, the CDR3 is TGTGCCAGCTCACCATTGGACAGTATCACAGATACGCAGTATTTT. Translating gives CASSPLDSITDTQYF.

The chain combines TRBV11-2 with TRBJ1-6; perhaps TRBD1 as D (5 bases). There are 15 residues in the CDR3. The germline gives CDR1 SGHAT, CDR2 FQNNGV. Trimming removed 4 bases at V and 1 base at J, with 8 bases between. CDR3 in DNA: TGTGCCAGCAGCTCGGGGCGATCCTATAATTCACCCCTCCACTTT. Translated: CASSSGRSYNSPLHF.

J is TRBJ1-4 and V is TRBV5-1; D is unresolved. This CDR3 has 17 residues. The V end was cut by 0 bases, the J end by 0 bases, with 12 bases between. Germline V lookup: CDR1 SGHRS, CDR2 YFSETQ. The CDR3 region has the DNA TGCGCCAGCAGCTTGGCCTTTGGCGGAGCAACTAATGAAAAACTGTTTTTT. This translates into CASSLAFGGATNEKLFF.

This chain joins TRBV4-2 and TRBJ2-6; D is possibly TRBD2 (6 bases). Per the germline V gene, CDR1 is LGHNA and CDR2 is YNFKEQ. V lost 4 bases and J lost 2, with 9 bases in between. This CDR3 is 15 amino acids long. CDR3 in DNA: TGTGCCAGCAGCCGGCGGGAAACTGGGGCCAACGTCCTGACTTTC. Amino acid sequence: CASSRRETGANVLTF.

The J gene is TRBJ2-2, the V gene TRBV12-3 or TRBV12-4; 7 nucleotides match TRBD1. Germline trimming cut 6 bases from V and 0 bases from J; bases unmatched to any gene: 7. CDR3 length: 16 residues. CDR3 sequence (DNA): TGTGCCAGCAGGGGTACAACAGGGGCGAACACCGGGGAGCTGTTTTTT. It yields the protein CASRGTTGANTGELFF.

This clonotype was detected only a few times. The chain joins TRBV13 to TRBJ1-6; 7 nucleotides agree with TRBD1. V lost 4 bases and J lost 7; bases outside the gene matches: 13. This CDR3 comprises 17 residues. Germline V CDR1 and CDR2: PRHDT, FYEKMQ (reference sequence). CDR3: CASSSTLLRGKNSPLHF. CDR3 nucleotides: TGTGCCAGCAGCTCAACCTTACTCAGGGGGAAGAATTCACCCCTCCACTTT. Drawing the rest from reference TRBV13 and TRBJ1-6, the complete variable domain is AAGVIQSPRHLIKEKRETATLKCYPIPRHDTVYWYQQGPGQDPQFLISFYEKMQSDKGSIPDRFSAQQFSDYHSELNMSSLELGDSALYFCASSSTLLRGKNSPLHFGNGTRLTVT.

V and J are TRBV28 and TRBJ2-7; 9 bases agree with TRBD1. Trimming took 6 bases from V and 0 from J; bases not matched to a gene: 6. The CDR3 consists of 15 residues. Germline CDR1 reads MDHEN; CDR2 reads SYDVKM. CDR3 loop: CASSLTGGASYEQYF. DNA of the CDR3: TGTGCCAGCAGCCTCACAGGGGGCGCCTCCTACGAGCAGTACTTC.

The chain combines TRBV12-3 or TRBV12-4 with TRBJ2-2; 9 positions agree with TRBD2. The CDR3 extends over 18 amino acids. J lost 4 bases, V lost 2 bases, and 11 bases had no gene match. CDR3 residues: CASSLKPSGKVFTGELFF. CDR3 DNA sequence: TGTGCCAGCAGTTTAAAGCCTAGCGGGAAAGTTTTCACCGGGGAGCTGTTTTTT.

A few counts support this clonotype. DNA of the CDR3: TGTGCCAGCAATACCGGGACAGGGGTCCTGAACACTGAAGCTTTCTTT. The encoded protein is CASNTGTGVLNTEAFF. V and J are TRBV6-1 and TRBJ1-1, with 10 bases fitting TRBD1. The germline gives CDR1 MNHNS, CDR2 SASEGT. There are 16 residues in the CDR3. V lost 7 bases, J lost 0 bases, and 8 bases stayed unmatched.

This clonotype was counted between two and nine times. The J gene is TRBJ2-5, the V gene TRBV20-1; weak D call: TRBD2 (5 bases). The CDR3 length is 10 residues. V was pared by 6 bases and J by 11 bases, with 13 bases between. Germline V CDR1 and CDR2: DFQATT, SNEGSKA (reference sequence). CDR3 DNA sequence: TGCAGTGCAAAAGCTAGGGAGCAGTACTTC. It codes for CSAKAREQYF.

This clonotype was observed a handful of times. This chain joins TRBV10-3 and TRBJ2-7; unclear D gene. CDR1 is ENHRY, CDR2 SYGVKD, per germline. This CDR3 has 13 residues. CDR3 residues: CASSESASYEQYV. CDR3 DNA: TGTGCCAGCAGTGAGTCGGCCTCCTACGAGCAGTACGTC.

This chain uses TRBV20-1 with TRBJ2-5, with 8 positions matching TRBD2. Germline V lookup: CDR1 DFQATT, CDR2 SNEGSKA (reference sequence). V trimming: 3 bases; J trimming: 9 bases; junction bases outside the gene matches: 18. This CDR3 is built from 16 residues. CDR3 residues: CSARSVGTRASGAQYF. The DNA for the CDR3 is TGCAGTGCTAGGTCTGTGGGGACTAGGGCCTCGGGGGCCCAGTACTTC.

CDR3 coding DNA: TGCAGTGCTAAACATAGCGGGGGGGCCTACTACGAGCAGTACTTC. It translates to CSAKHSGGAYYEQYF. The V call is TRBV20-1, the J call TRBJ2-7, with 11 nucleotides matching TRBD2. CDR3 length: 15 amino acids. Germline lookup yields CDR1 DFQATT and CDR2 SNEGSKA (reference sequence). The V segment lost 4 bases and the J segment 3 bases; nucleotides outside the gene matches: 8.

In its sample, this clonotype was seen a few times. V and J are TRBV10-3 and TRBJ2-3; unclear D gene. The CDR3 totals 13 residues. Germline V gene data show CDR1 as ENHRY and CDR2 as SYGVKD. Between the trimmed V and J ends, which lost 3 bases and 4 bases, there was a span of 8 bases. In DNA form, the CDR3 reads TGTGCCATCAGTGAAGGCCCGGCAGATACGCAGTATTTT. Its translation: CAISEGPADTQYF.

There are many counts of this clonotype. The chain employs TRBV18 and TRBJ2-5, with D hard to call. Germline CDR1 reads KGHSH; CDR2 reads LQKENI. Trimming removed 8 bases from V and 2 bases from J, with 6 bases in between. The CDR3 spans 11 residues. The CDR3 is CASSRQETQYF. As DNA, the CDR3 is TGTGCCAGCAGCCGTCAAGAGACCCAGTACTTC.

The CDR3 region is CASNTLAGPYEQYF. The CDR3 DNA reads as TGTGCCAGCAACACACTAGCGGGGCCCTACGAGCAGTACTTC. V gene TRBV6-1 combines with J gene TRBJ2-1; 10 nucleotides line up with TRBD2. The assigned J gene may be wrong: the sequence end matches TRBJ2-7 better. Germline lookup yields CDR1 MNHNS and CDR2 SASEGT. This CDR3 is 14 amino acids long.

A few counts support this clonotype. The J gene is TRBJ2-7, the V gene TRBV30; no definite D call. Trimming took off 7 bases at V and 4 bases at J, with 11 bases between the two ends. The germline gives CDR1 GTSNPN, CDR2 SVGIG (reference sequence). The CDR3 length is 11 residues. CDR3 in DNA: TGTGCCTTCCTGGTCGATTACGAGCAGTACGTC. It encodes CAFLVDYEQYV.

The chain couples TRBV7-2 to TRBJ2-5; 7 nucleotides line up with TRBD2. The CDR3 contains 15 residues. Trimming removed 1 base from V and 4 bases from J; junction bases left unmatched: 6. CDR1 and CDR2 (germline): SGHTA, FQGNSA. CDR3 coding DNA: TGTGCCAGCAGCTTAGAATCTAGCGGCTTAGAGACCCAGTACTTC. Protein product: CASSLESSGLETQYF. The whole variable domain, filled in from reference TRBV7-2 and TRBJ2-5, reads GAGVSQSPSNKVTEKGKDVELRCDPISGHTALYWYRQSLGQGLEFLIYFQGNSAPDKSGLPSDRFSAERTGGSVSTLTIQRTQQEDSAVYLCASSLESSGLETQYFGPGTRLLVL.

This clonotype was found many times. V and J are TRBV11-2 and TRBJ2-5, with a possible D match to TRBD2 (6 bases). The end of the DNA is better explained by TRBJ2-1, so the J call may be wrong. CDR3 size: 14 residues. Germline CDR1 and CDR2: SGHAT and FQNNGV. The CDR3 sequence: CASSLDGGLDEQFF. The CDR3 DNA reads TGTGCCAGCAGCTTAGATGGGGGGTTGGATGAGCAGTTCTTC.

This clonotype was detected only a few times. The V gene is TRBV13, the J gene TRBJ2-2; D is undetermined. Germline CDR1 PRHDT, CDR2 FYEKMQ (reference sequence). CDR3 length equals 13 residues. V shed 3 bases and J shed 6 bases, with 8 bases lying between them. The CDR3 sequence is CASSFGWPGELFF. As DNA, the CDR3 is TGTGCCAGCAGCTTCGGTTGGCCCGGGGAGCTGTTTTTT.

The rearrangement links TRBV4-1 to TRBJ2-5; D may match TRBD1 or TRBD2 (8 bases each). There are 19 residues in the CDR3. The V gene lost 5 bases and the J gene lost 4 bases, with 29 bases spanning the gap. Germline-derived CDR1 and CDR2 are MGHRA and YSYEKL. Here the CDR3 DNA reads TGCGCCAGCAGCGTAACTTGGGACAGGACTAGCAGGGGCGGAGAGACCCAGTACTTC. Translated: CASSVTWDRTSRGGETQYF.

About this clonotype itself: Because it lacks the conserved phenylalanine or tryptophan at the end, this CDR3 is likely a read error. The J gene is TRBJ1-2, the V gene TRBV29-1; 8 bases match TRBD1. The CDR3 totals 14 residues. With 3 bases clipped from V and 9 bases from J, the junction kept 12 bases outside the gene matches. Germline CDR1 and CDR2: SQVTM and ANQGSEA. In DNA form, the CDR3 reads TGCAGCGTTGATGGAGGCAGGGGGCAAATGAGCTACACCTCC. Protein: CSVDGGRGQMSYTS.

In this sample, this clonotype turned up a few times. This chain links TRBV28 with TRBJ1-5, with D hard to call. CDR3 length equals 14 residues. Trimming removed 7 bases at V and 3 bases at J, with 13 bases between. Looked up from germline, CDR1 is MDHEN and CDR2 is SYDVKM. CDR3 DNA sequence: TGTGCCAGCAATACAAGGGTTGACAATCAGCCCCAGCATTTT. Its translation: CASNTRVDNQPQHF.

There are a few counts of this clonotype. The chain has TRBV12-3 or TRBV12-4 and TRBJ2-5, with unresolved D. This CDR3 is 14 amino acids long. V was clipped by 6 bases and J by 0 bases, with 11 bases between them. CDR3 sequence: CASRIGPNQETQYF. The CDR3 DNA reads as TGTGCCAGCAGAATAGGGCCGAACCAAGAGACCCAGTACTTC.

The CDR3 here is CASSQDRTTSTGELFF. The DNA of the CDR3 is TGCGCCAGCAGCCAAGATCGAACTACCTCCACCGGGGAGCTGTTTTTT. The chain links TRBV4-1 to TRBJ2-2; D unclear. Germline V lookup: CDR1 MGHRA, CDR2 YSYEKL. Deletions cut 0 bases from V and 4 bases from J, with 12 bases between. The CDR3 sequence is 16 residues long.